This is a list of T cell receptor beta chains from one sample in a study of Ad26.COV2.S vaccination and SARS-CoV-2 variants. TCRdb's table, derived via immunoSEQ multiplex PCR, lists solely in-frame clones and lacks some. The data show some 350,000 clones, with 92% seen just once and roughly 3.9% held by the top ten. Material: peripheral blood, obtained after recovery from COVID-19. These receptors originate from a human donor who had recovered from COVID-19. Each CDR3 is given with its conserved first and last residue. The order of the fields is D gene, V gene, clone size, J gene, CDR3 DNA, CDR3 protein. A D gene is named only where the DNA matches it firmly. Size is omitted from some rows. Given values are once, few, many or a class for expanded clones.

TRBD1,TRBV7-9,.,TRBJ1-2,TGTGCCAGCAGCCCCCGGGACAGGGATGGCTACACCTTC,CASSPRDRDGYTF
TRBD2,TRBV7-6,.,TRBJ2-1,TGTGCCAGCAGCCCCCAGGGTAGCGGGCGACCTAATGAGCAGTTCTTC,CASSPQGSGRPNEQFF
TRBD1,TRBV18,.,TRBJ2-7,TGTGCCAGCTCACCACCGGACAGGGGATCCTACGAGCAGTACTTC,CASSPPDRGSYEQYF
TRBD1,TRBV2,.,TRBJ1-2,TGTGCCAGCAGTGGGGACAGGAGTACCGGCCGGGATGGCTACACCTTC,CASSGDRSTGRDGYTF
.,TRBV21-1,.,TRBJ1-2,TGTGCCAGTCAGCAAAGAGGGCCAGGGGTTATCTATGGCTACACCTTC,CASQQRGPGVIYGYTF
TRBD1,TRBV5-4,.,TRBJ1-1,TGTGCCAGCAGCGACACAGGGGGCAGGGACACTGAAGCTTTCTTT,CASSDTGGRDTEAFF
.,TRBV7-2,.,TRBJ1-2,TGTGCCAGCAGCTTGGTACAGAGCGGCTACACCTTC,CASSLVQSGYTF
TRBD2,TRBV9,.,TRBJ2-3,TGTGCCAGCAGCATAACTAGCGGGGGGGCCCCAGATACGCAGTATTTT,CASSITSGGAPDTQYF
.,TRBV4-2,.,TRBJ2-7,TGTGCCAGCAGCCAAGATCTACCACAGGGAGACTACGAGCAGTACTTC,CASSQDLPQGDYEQYF
TRBD1,TRBV18,.,TRBJ2-7,TGTGCCAGCTCGCAGATTGGACAGGGGATTACCTACGAGCAGTACTTC,CASSQIGQGITYEQYF
.,TRBV11-3,once,TRBJ2-1,TGTGCCAGCAGCCCCGGTGGGTACAATGAGCAGTTCTTC,CASSPGGYNEQFF
.,TRBV5-5,.,TRBJ1-5,TGTGCCAGCAGCTTACGGGAGAATCAGCCCCAGCATTTT,CASSLRENQPQHF
.,TRBV11-2,.,TRBJ2-7,TGTGCCAGCACCCAAGGGGGGGTTGTCGAGCAGTACTTC,CASTQGGVVEQYF
.,TRBV4-3,few,TRBJ2-1,TGCGCCAGCAGCCGAAAGGAGACGGCTGCCTACAATGAGCAGTTCTTC,CASSRKETAAYNEQFF
.,TRBV14,.,TRBJ2-7,TGTGCCAGCAGCCAAGGTCAGGCCTACGAGCAGTACTTC,CASSQGQAYEQYF
.,TRBV3-1/TRBV3-2,.,TRBJ1-2,TGTGCCAGCAGCCAAATCCAGGGACGTGGCTACACCTTC,CASSQIQGRGYTF
.,TRBV6-5,.,TRBJ1-5,TGTGCCAGCAGTCCGGAGTTATCCAGGAATCAGCCCCAGCATTTT,CASSPELSRNQPQHF
TRBD2,TRBV29-1,once,TRBJ2-3,TGCAGCGTCCCGCGGGGCGGGGGGGGCACAGATACGCAGTATTTT,CSVPRGGGGTDTQYF
.,TRBV4-2,.,TRBJ2-1,TGTGCCAGTAGCCAAGATAGGGGCGGGGATGAGCAGTTCTTC,CASSQDRGGDEQFF
.,TRBV27,.,TRBJ1-1,TGTGCCAGCAGTTTTCGGGGAGGGACTGAAGCTTTCTTT,CASSFRGGTEAFF
.,TRBV4-3,.,TRBJ2-1,TGCGCCAGCAGCCAAGAAGTTGGGGCCGTCTACAATGAGCAGTTCTTC,CASSQEVGAVYNEQFF
.,TRBV9,.,TRBJ2-2,TGTGCCAGCAGCGTAGTGACAGCGAACACCGGGGAGCTGTTTTTT,CASSVVTANTGELFF
.,TRBV9,few,TRBJ1-1,TGTGCCAGCAGTACACCTCAGGGGTCCTGGGACACTGAAGCTTTCTTT,CASSTPQGSWDTEAFF
.,TRBV5-6,.,TRBJ2-5,TGTGCCAGCGAGAGGGGGGGGAGCCAAGAGACCCAGTACTTC,CASERGGSQETQYF
.,TRBV9,once,TRBJ1-4,TGTGCCAGCAGCGCAGGAAATAATGAAAAACTGTTTTTT,CASSAGNNEKLFF
.,TRBV27,once,TRBJ2-1,TGTGCCAGCAGTTACAGCGATGAGCAGTTCTTC,CASSYSDEQFF
.,TRBV4-3,.,TRBJ1-6,TGCGCCAGCAGCCAAGAAGGAGGATCACCCCTCCACTTT,CASSQEGGSPLHF
.,TRBV18,.,TRBJ2-6,TGTGCCAGCTCACCACAGCCGCAGCGCTCTGGGGCCAACGTCCTGACTTTC,CASSPQPQRSGANVLTF
.,TRBV27,.,TRBJ2-2,TGTGCCAGCAGTTTTCGTCGGTTTCAGTCTCCGACGGGAACCGGGGAGCTGTTTTTT,CASSFRRFQSPTGTGELFF
.,TRBV3-1/TRBV3-2,.,TRBJ2-7,TGTGCCAGCAGCCAAAGAGGGGAGCAGTACTTC,CASSQRGEQYF
.,TRBV19,.,TRBJ1-1,TGTGCCAGCAAGAGGGGCAGTATGAACACTGAAGCTTTCTTT,CASKRGSMNTEAFF
.,TRBV9,.,TRBJ2-2,TGTGCCAGCAGCCCGCGGCCGAACACCGGGGAGCTGTTTTTT,CASSPRPNTGELFF
TRBD1,TRBV7-9,.,TRBJ2-7,TGTGCCAGCAGCGAAGAGGACAGGGGTGGGGAGCAGTACTTC,CASSEEDRGGEQYF
.,TRBV5-1,.,TRBJ2-7,TGCGCCAGCAGTTCGGACAACTCCTACGAGCAGTACTTC,CASSSDNSYEQYF
.,TRBV11-2,.,TRBJ1-6,TGTGCCAGCAGCTTAACGGTTAATTCACCCCTCCACTTT,CASSLTVNSPLHF
.,TRBV23-1,.,TRBJ2-7,TGCGCCAGCAGTCCCGGGACGGACCACTACGAGCAGTACTTC,CASSPGTDHYEQYF
.,TRBV7-9,.,TRBJ1-2,TGTGCCAGCATCAGCCTCCTGGGCTTC,CASISLLGF
.,TRBV11-1,.,TRBJ1-4,TGTGCCAGCAGTCGAAGGGACGGACTGAATGAAAAACTGTTTTTT,CASSRRDGLNEKLFF
TRBD2,TRBV5-4,.,TRBJ2-1,TGTGCCAGCAGAAAACTAGCGGGGCGATACAATGAGCAGTTCTTC,CASRKLAGRYNEQFF
.,TRBV7-2,once,TRBJ2-1,TGTGCCAGCAGCAGCGCTCCTACCCCTGAGCAGTTCTTC,CASSSAPTPEQFF
TRBD1,TRBV13,.,TRBJ2-5,TGTGCCAGCAGCGCCACAGGGGAGTGGCAAGAGACCCAGTACTTC,CASSATGEWQETQYF
.,TRBV2,.,TRBJ1-4,TGTGCCAGCCGTCGGGGGCCTAATGAAAAACTGTTTTTT,CASRRGPNEKLFF
.,TRBV6-5,.,TRBJ1-1,TGTGCCAGCAATCGCCCGGTCACTGAAGCTTTCTTT,CASNRPVTEAFF
.,TRBV2,.,TRBJ2-3,TGTGCCACAAAAGGACAGCCCACAGATACGCAGTATTTT,CATKGQPTDTQYF
TRBD1,TRBV10-3,.,TRBJ1-4,TGTGCCATCAGTGAGTCGGAAGGGGGCTACGAAAAACTGTTTTTT,CAISESEGGYEKLFF
.,TRBV14,.,TRBJ2-2,TGTGCCAGCAGCCAAGGGAGGCAGCCCACCGGGGAGCTGTTTTTT,CASSQGRQPTGELFF
.,TRBV18,.,TRBJ2-5,TGTGCCAGCTCACTCTACCAAGAGACCCAGTACTTC,CASSLYQETQYF
TRBD1,TRBV7-9,.,TRBJ2-7,TGTGCCAGCAGCCACCCTTGGACAGGGACGGATGGCGAGCAGTACTTC,CASSHPWTGTDGEQYF